This T cell receptor (beta chain) was sequenced in a study of T cells in localized non-small cell lung cancer. Profiling relied on immunoSEQ multiplex PCR, and the TCRdb table lists in-frame clones only, not all of them. The repertoire holds about 6,400 clones, with 87% as singletons. Whole-study results and caveats: The study found T cell clonality highest in uninvolved adjacent lung, above tumor.

Germline V gene lookup returns CDR1 SGHVS and CDR2 FNYEAQ. The CDR3 spans 15 residues. Trimming removed 5 bases from V and 2 bases from J; junction bases left unmatched: 6. Points on this clone: Antigen: not known.

Here the sequenced sample was peripheral blood, taken before any cancer treatment. The sequence was obtained from a male donor at least 60 years old with stage I lung adenocarcinoma. The chain recombines TRBV7-6 with TRBJ2-3, with 8 bases lining up with TRBD2. CDR3 DNA sequence: TGTGCCAGCAGCGCTAGCGGGCCGACCACAGATACGCAGTATTTT. Translating gives CASSASGPTTDTQYF.